A selection of T cell receptor beta chains follows, all from one sample in a study of low-dose radiotherapy and immunotherapy resistance in tumors. TCRdb redid the calling of the reads with MiXCR, one entry per CDR3 protein. In the table there are under 90,000 distinct CDR3 sequences, roughly 31% of which are singletons. Sample: PBMCs, taken before treatment. The receptors stem from a female donor with ovarian cancer. Each CDR3 is given with its conserved first and last residue. The order of the fields is clone size, J gene, V gene, D gene, CDR3 protein, CDR3 DNA. D genes are given only for firm matches. Some rows mark clone size as missing; the rest say once, few, many or name a class of expanded clone.

few,TRBJ2-5,TRBV28,TRBD1,CASSHRGRGKQETQYF,TGTGCCAGCAGCCACAGGGGGCGAGGGAAACAAGAGACCCAGTACTTC
many,TRBJ2-2,TRBV6-6,NA,CASSYESESGELFF,TGTGCCAGCAGTTACGAATCGGAGTCCGGGGAGCTGTTTTTT
many,TRBJ2-7,TRBV7-6,TRBD2,CASSLAAGGSYEQYF,TGTGCCAGCAGCTTAGCGGCGGGAGGCTCCTACGAGCAGTACTTC
few,TRBJ2-5,TRBV7-9,NA,CASSDIFGGTQYF,TGTGCCAGCAGCGACATATTTGGTGGGACCCAGTACTTC
many,TRBJ2-3,TRBV20-1,NA,CSARPSSQGWTDTQYF,TGCAGTGCTAGACCAAGTTCACAGGGATGGACAGATACGCAGTATTTT
NA,TRBJ2-3,TRBV6-6,TRBD2,CASSYSSLAGGRTDTQYF,TGTGCCAGCAGTTACTCCTCGCTAGCGGGGGGTAGGACAGATACGCAGTATTTT
NA,TRBJ1-3,TRBV6-5,NA,CASSRGGGSGNTIYF,TGTGCCAGCAGTCGGGGAGGGGGGTCGGGAAACACCATATATTTT
many,TRBJ2-1,TRBV2,TRBD2,CASRSSGGAARNEQFF,TGTGCCAGCAGGTCTAGCGGGGGGGCCGCTAGGAATGAGCAGTTCTTC
many,TRBJ2-7,TRBV28,NA,CASSKDRNYEQYF,TGTGCCAGCAGCAAAGACCGAAACTACGAGCAGTACTTC
many,TRBJ2-7,TRBV9,NA,CASSVGSSSYEQYF,TGTGCCAGCAGCGTAGGAAGTAGCTCCTACGAGCAGTACTTC
NA,TRBJ2-2,TRBV5-3,TRBD2,CASSSTLAGNTGELFF,TGTGCCAGCAGCTCGACCCTAGCGGGAAACACCGGGGAGCTGTTTTTT
many,TRBJ2-7,TRBV11-2,NA,CASSPTRRGQYF,TGTGCCAGCAGCCCTACAAGGAGGGGGCAGTACTTC
many,TRBJ2-2,TRBV30,NA,CAWRYSGTTGELFF,TGTGCCTGGAGGTATTCGGGAACCACCGGGGAGCTGTTTTTT
NA,TRBJ2-7,TRBV7-8,TRBD2,CASSQMREGPDEQYF,TGTGCCAGCAGCCAAATGAGGGAGGGCCCTGACGAGCAGTACTTC
NA,TRBJ2-7,TRBV5-4,TRBD2,CASSLSLAGVEQYF,TGTGCCAGCAGCTTGAGTCTAGCGGGAGTCGAGCAGTACTTC
many,TRBJ2-2,TRBV5-1,NA,CASTHWWGADTGELFF,TGTGCCAGCACCCATTGGTGGGGAGCGGACACCGGGGAGCTGTTTTTT
many,TRBJ2-1,TRBV12-3/TRBV12-4,NA,CASSLLQNEQFF,TGTGCCAGCAGTTTGCTTCAGAATGAGCAGTTCTTC
NA,TRBJ2-2,TRBV7-6,NA,CASSLGSAGELFF,TGTGCCAGCAGCTTAGGGAGCGCCGGGGAGCTGTTTTTT
many,TRBJ2-7,TRBV19,TRBD1,CASSREDRAHEQYF,TGTGCCAGTAGTAGAGAAGACAGGGCTCACGAGCAGTACTTC
NA,TRBJ2-5,TRBV6-1,NA,CASSLGGNQETQYF,TGTGCCAGCAGCCTAGGGGGGAACCAAGAGACCCAGTACTTC
many,TRBJ1-1,TRBV10-3,NA,CAIAGRQDTEAFF,TGTGCCATAGCAGGTCGACAGGACACTGAAGCTTTCTTT
many,TRBJ1-5,TRBV6-6,TRBD1,CASNPGQGVDQPQHF,TGTGCCAGCAACCCAGGGCAGGGGGTTGATCAGCCCCAGCATTTT
NA,TRBJ2-1,TRBV5-1,TRBD2,CASSGGRTSYNEQFF,TGCGCCAGCTCGGGGGGGAGGACGTCTTACAATGAGCAGTTCTTC
NA,TRBJ1-1,TRBV19,NA,CASSILPGTEAFF,TGTGCCAGTAGTATATTACCGGGCACTGAAGCTTTCTTT
few,TRBJ2-3,TRBV18,NA,CASSPGQTITDTQYF,TGTGCCAGCTCACCCGGCCAGACAATTACAGATACGCAGTATTTT
many,TRBJ2-1,TRBV19,NA,CASSISNEQFF,TGTGCCAGTAGTATTTCAAATGAGCAGTTCTTC
many,TRBJ2-1,TRBV7-6,TRBD2,CASSPTSGGLSYNEQFF,TGTGCCAGCAGCCCGACAAGCGGGGGGCTCTCCTACAATGAGCAGTTCTTC
NA,TRBJ1-1,TRBV30,NA,CAWSANLGGNTEAFF,TGTGCCTGGAGTGCCAATCTTGGGGGGAACACTGAAGCTTTCTTT
many,TRBJ1-1,TRBV7-6,TRBD1,CASSSKTGKGTEAFF,TGTGCCAGCAGCTCCAAGACAGGGAAGGGAACTGAAGCTTTCTTT
many,TRBJ2-7,TRBV5-1,NA,CASSFETRADEQYF,TGCGCCAGCAGCTTCGAGACTAGAGCCGACGAGCAGTACTTC
NA,TRBJ2-3,TRBV10-1,NA,CASSSGEAGTDTQYF,TGCGCCAGCAGTTCAGGGGAGGCCGGGACAGATACGCAGTATTTT
NA,TRBJ2-7,TRBV6-2/TRBV6-3,NA,CASSYSGRSSHAYEQYF,TGTGCCAGCAGTTACTCGGGACGGTCTTCGCACGCCTACGAGCAGTACTTC
many,TRBJ2-3,TRBV7-8,NA,CASSPPWRGSTDTQYF,TGTGCCAGCAGCCCCCCTTGGCGGGGAAGCACAGATACGCAGTATTTT
many,TRBJ1-1,TRBV6-2/TRBV6-3,NA,CASSRPMWDGSEAFF,TGTGCCAGCAGTCGCCCGATGTGGGATGGGTCTGAAGCTTTCTTT
many,TRBJ2-5,TRBV14,NA,CASSQGIRTETQYF,TGTGCCAGCAGCCAAGGGATCAGGACGGAGACCCAGTACTTC
few,TRBJ2-7,TRBV28,NA,CASSLTRPPYEQYF,TGTGCCAGCAGTTTGACGAGGCCCCCCTACGAGCAGTACTTC
NA,TRBJ2-1,TRBV5-4,NA,CASSLGGSGRNEQFF,TGTGCCAGCAGCTTAGGGGGTAGCGGCCGTAATGAGCAGTTCTTC
many,TRBJ1-2,TRBV6-2/TRBV6-3,TRBD1,CASSPTGAEGGYTF,TGTGCCAGCAGTCCAACAGGGGCAGAAGGCGGCTACACCTTC
many,TRBJ1-6,TRBV5-1,NA,CASSDGPSSPLHF,TGCGCCAGCAGCGACGGGCCAAGCAGTCCCCTCCACTTT
few,TRBJ1-2,TRBV6-1,NA,CASSETDTNYGYTF,TGTGCCAGCAGTGAAACGGACACTAACTATGGCTACACCTTC
many,TRBJ2-7,TRBV4-3,TRBD2,CASSQDPKRESSYEQYF,TGCGCCAGCAGCCAAGATCCCAAGCGGGAAAGCTCCTACGAGCAGTACTTC
NA,TRBJ1-6,TRBV18,TRBD1,CASSMTGGDSPLHF,TGTGCCAGCTCCATGACAGGGGGCGATTCACCCCTCCACTTT
many,TRBJ1-1,TRBV7-3,TRBD1,CASSSHRDRYTEAFF,TGTGCCAGCAGTTCACACCGGGACAGATACACTGAAGCTTTCTTT